This is a list of T cell receptor beta chains from one sample in a study of T cells in Graves' hyperthyroidism and ophthalmopathy. From the multiplex PCR reads, TCRdb called clonotypes with MiXCR, one entry per CDR3 protein. The sample records approximately 370,000 distinct CDR3 sequences, about a sixth being singletons. The sample was blood. Receptor source: a woman under 40 with Graves' hyperthyroidism that later progressed to Graves' ophthalmopathy. Both conserved end residues are part of each CDR3. The D gene is left open where the match is weak. Rows may omit the clone size; those that give it use once, few, many or a size class.

d_gene	v_gene	j_gene	abundance	CDR3nt	CDR3aa
-	TRBV20-1	TRBJ2-3	many	TGCAGTGCCCTGGAGGGGACCGCCGGTTCAGATACGCAGTATTTT	CSALEGTAGSDTQYF
-	TRBV7-9	TRBJ1-1	-	TGTGCCAGCAGCCCCCATGGGGAAAAAGCTTTCTTT	CASSPHGEKAFF
-	TRBV28	TRBJ2-7	many	TGTGCCAGCAGGGCAGGGGGGGGGAACGAGCAGTACTTC	CASRAGGGNEQYF
-	TRBV19	TRBJ1-6	-	TGTGCCAGTAGCCCCTCAACGACAGATTGGTATAATACACCCCTCCACTTT	CASSPSTTDWYNTPLHF
-	TRBV18	TRBJ1-5	many	TGTGCCAGCTCACCAAGTCAGGCCGACAATCAGCCCCAGCATTTT	CASSPSQADNQPQHF
-	TRBV4-1	TRBJ2-7	-	TGCGCCAGCAGCCAAGAAATGGCCGGAGGGACCTACGAGCAGTACTTC	CASSQEMAGGTYEQYF
-	TRBV14	TRBJ2-5	many	TGTGCCAGCAGCCAAGTCGGGGAGACCCAGTACTTC	CASSQVGETQYF
-	TRBV5-6	TRBJ1-2	few	TGTGCCAGCAGCTTGTTCCAATATGGCTACACCTTC	CASSLFQYGYTF
-	TRBV15	TRBJ2-4	many	TGTGCCACCAGCAGAGGCGGGGGCATTGCCAAAAACATTCAGTACTTC	CATSRGGGIAKNIQYF
TRBD2	TRBV12-3/TRBV12-4	TRBJ2-3	many	TGTGCCAGCAGTTTGCCTAGCGGGGGCACAGATACGCAGTATTTT	CASSLPSGGTDTQYF
-	TRBV4-1	TRBJ1-3	-	TGCGCCAGCAGCCAAGCCGGGACTGGGTTTATCGGGAACACCATATATTTT	CASSQAGTGFIGNTIYF
-	TRBV7-9	TRBJ1-4	few	TGTGCCAGCAGCCGACCGGGGGGCCGAAATGAAAAACTGTTTTTT	CASSRPGGRNEKLFF
TRBD1	TRBV20-1	TRBJ2-1	many	TGCAGTGCTGGGATTACAGGGGGCTCGGGCAATGAGCAGTTCTTC	CSAGITGGSGNEQFF
-	TRBV7-2	TRBJ1-5	many	TGTGCCAGCAGCCACCAACTGACTGAGCCCCAGCATTTT	CASSHQLTEPQHF
-	TRBV30	TRBJ2-7	-	TGTGCCTGGAATTACGGTGGGGTGAACGAGCAGTACTTC	CAWNYGGVNEQYF
-	TRBV12-3/TRBV12-4	TRBJ2-7	many	TGTGCCAGCAGTTCCCCAACTTTCCCACACGAGCAGTACTTC	CASSSPTFPHEQYF
TRBD2	TRBV2	TRBJ2-1	many	TGTGCCAGCAGTGAGATCCTAGCGGGAGAGCAGTTCTTC	CASSEILAGEQFF
-	TRBV7-2	TRBJ1-3	-	TGTGCCAGCAGCTTAGAGGGGCTCTCTGGAAACACCATATATTTT	CASSLEGLSGNTIYF
-	TRBV3-1	TRBJ2-1	many	TGTGCCAGCAGCCAAGATCTCCAGAAGGGCTCCTACAATGAGCAGTTCTTC	CASSQDLQKGSYNEQFF
-	TRBV18	TRBJ2-5	many	TGTGCCAGCTCAAGACAGGGACTACCGGGGGAGACCCAGTACTTC	CASSRQGLPGETQYF
-	TRBV6-2/TRBV6-3	TRBJ1-1	many	TGTGCCAGCAGTTTTTTATTAGGGTCGAACACTGAAGCTTTCTTT	CASSFLLGSNTEAFF
TRBD1	TRBV6-5	TRBJ2-1	-	TGTGCCAGCAGTTACACGACAGGGGTGGATGAGCAGTTCTTC	CASSYTTGVDEQFF
-	TRBV28	TRBJ1-5	few	TGTGCCAGCAGCCAATCGGGGGCAGGGGTATTGAATCAGCCCCAGCATTTT	CASSQSGAGVLNQPQHF
TRBD2	TRBV30	TRBJ2-7	many	TGTGCCTGGAGTGTAGCGGCGGGAGGGGGACACGAGCAGTACTTC	CAWSVAAGGGHEQYF
-	TRBV15	TRBJ2-1	few	TGTGCCACCAGCAGAGAACCGGGAAACTACAATGAGCAGTTCTTC	CATSREPGNYNEQFF
TRBD1	TRBV6-1	TRBJ1-1	few	TGTGCCAGCAGGGAGACAGGGCTCGCCACTGAAGCTTTCTTT	CASRETGLATEAFF
-	TRBV7-9	TRBJ2-7	many	TGTGCCAGCAGCTTAGAAGGACAAGCCTACGAGCAGTACTTC	CASSLEGQAYEQYF
-	TRBV10-3	TRBJ2-3	many	TGTGCCATCACACTTGATGGAAACACAGATACGCAGTATTTT	CAITLDGNTDTQYF